This TCR beta chain was recorded in a study of vaccination effects on CD4 cells after COVID-19. Antigen-specific CD4+ T cells were expanded (with viral peptide pools) by the ViraFEST assay ahead of sequencing. Following a 10-day culture, CD4+ T cells were purified. The vaccine given was either BNT162b2 or mRNA-1273, in two doses. Germline loops: CDR1 WSHSY, CDR2 SAAADI. The germline V and J ends were trimmed by 6 bases and 0 bases, with 11 bases remaining between them. This CDR3 is built from 14 residues. Comment on this clone: The target antigen is unknown.

Clones were read by immunoSEQ multiplex PCR, and TCRdb kept only the in-frame ones, dropping some. The data show more than 40,000 clones, about four fifths seen once. Source: CD4+ T cells from PBMCs cultured with HCoV-OC43 spike peptides, taken after COVID-19 vaccination. Noted subset: HCoV-OC43 spike overlapping peptide pool stimulation. The gene calls are TRBV10-2 and TRBJ1-1; possible D gene TRBD1, 6 bases. The clonotype comes from a human donor who received a COVID-19 vaccine. CDR3 coding DNA: TGCGCCAGCAGATCGGGACATTTGAACACTGAAGCTTTCTTT. Protein sequence: CASRSGHLNTEAFF.